The clone carrying this TCR beta chain has just a few counts. Its antigen is unidentified. With 2 bases removed from V and 1 base from J, the gap between germline ends came to 16 bases. This CDR3 has 17 residues. The sample comes from a study of type 1 regulatory T cells. Across the whole study: T-allo10 is an in vitro-generated, Tr1-enriched CD4 T cell product specific for alloantigen.

In TCRdb, the reads were re-called with MiXCR into one record per CDR3 protein. The sample lists roughly 46,000 distinct CDR3 sequences, approximately 12% occurring once. The study's findings and limits: Compared with non-type 1 regulatory T cells, type 1 regulatory T cells showed a more restricted TCR repertoire.

Sequencing was performed on cultured non-Tr1 T cells, either the whole culture or a sorted T cell fraction (not recorded which). The chain recombines TRBV12-3 or TRBV12-4 with TRBJ2-3, with a weak D call TRBD2 (5 bases). This receptor was identified in a human donor in good health. The CDR3 coding sequence is TGTGCCAGCAGTTTACTGCGGGCACCTAGGGGCACAGATACGCAGTATTTT. It translates to CASSLLRAPRGTDTQYF.